One sample yielded the 32 T cell receptor beta chains listed below, sequenced in a study of T-cell memory formation after mild COVID-19 listed by TCRdb under 2021. Preparation of the library involved 5' RACE. The run used an Illumina NovaSeq 6000. TCRdb trimmed public reads at Q25 via fastp, called clones via MiXCR and kept in-frame beta chains. Rows are combined by CDR3 protein, so each entry shows the most common genes and DNA. The sample records about 350,000 distinct CDR3 sequences, roughly 15% of which are singletons. Together, the top ten hold about 20% of the sample. Sequencing was performed on PBMCs or a T cell subset sorted from them (not recorded which). The receptors were gathered from a young man who had mild COVID-19 (a few samples of this study predate the infection). The sample titles of this study are shuffled in the database, so cell type and time point are left out; the donor was told from shared clones.

This clonotype occurred a few times. The chain employs TRBV7-9 and TRBJ2-3; D unresolved. The V end was cut by 1 base, the J end by 1 base, with 12 bases between. Germline V gene lookup returns CDR1 SEHNR and CDR2 FQNEAQ (reference sequence). The CDR3 is made up of 16 amino acids. CDR3 protein: CASSLEVSTGTDTQYF. The CDR3 nucleotides are TGTGCCAGCAGCTTAGAAGTGTCTACCGGCACAGATACGCAGTATTTT.

In its sample, this clonotype was seen a few times. The J gene is TRBJ1-6, the V gene TRBV12-3 or TRBV12-4, with D possibly matching TRBD1 (5 bases). The V and J ends lost 8 bases and 4 bases respectively, with 12 bases between them. The CDR3 is made up of 14 amino acids. The CDR3 DNA reads TGTGCCAGCTCCGTCGACAGATATAATTCACCCCTCCACTTT. Translation gives CASSVDRYNSPLHF.

This clonotype was detected many times. The chain couples TRBV5-1 to TRBJ2-5, with D hard to call. The CDR3 runs 14 residues. Between the trimmed V and J ends, which lost 0 bases and 5 bases, there was a span of 11 bases. Germline CDR1 and CDR2: SGHRS and YFSETQ. The CDR3 DNA is TGCGCCAGCAGCTTGGATCCGACGGGCGAGACCCAGTACTTC. It codes for CASSLDPTGETQYF.

This clonotype was found a few times. The chain uses TRBV3-2 and TRBJ1-1; TRBD1 is the table's D call, not checked against the DNA. TRBV3-2 is shown as a pseudogene. This CDR3 region has 14 residues. CDR3 in amino acids: CASSLRGNFSEAFF. The CDR3 DNA reads as TGTGCCAGCAGCCTCAGGGGAAATTTTTCTGAAGCTTTCTTT.

This rearrangement joins TRBV9 to TRBJ1-2; D is ambiguous. The germline V gene has CDR1 SGDLS and CDR2 YYNGEE. V was cut by 3 bases and J by 0 bases, with 9 bases left in between. This CDR3 spans 14 amino acids. In DNA form, the CDR3 reads TGTGCCAGCAGCGGGCTCGGGACTAACTATGGCTACACCTTC. This translates into CASSGLGTNYGYTF.

J is TRBJ1-3 and V is TRBV4-1; D remains unclear. Germline assignment: CDR1 MGHRA and CDR2 YSYEKL. Deletions cut 0 bases from V and 0 bases from J, with 15 bases between. This CDR3 is built from 18 residues. The CDR3 loop reads CASSQDGRGVSSGNTIYF. The CDR3 coding sequence is TGCGCCAGCAGCCAAGACGGGCGGGGTGTAAGCTCTGGAAACACCATATATTTT.

The sample holds many counts of this clonotype. The chain combines TRBV12-3 or TRBV12-4 with TRBJ2-7, with 10 bases aligning to TRBD2. With 9 bases clipped from V and 6 bases from J, the junction kept 11 bases outside the gene matches. The CDR3 is 14 residues long. The CDR3 protein is CASWGSGGFGEQYV. The CDR3 nucleotides read TGTGCCAGTTGGGGTAGCGGGGGGTTCGGCGAGCAGTACGTC.

This clonotype has a handful of counts. The chain links TRBV10-1 to TRBJ2-3; TRBD2 aligns across 10 bases. The CDR3 totals 14 residues. From germline, CDR1 is WNHNN and CDR2 SYGVQD (reference sequence). The V gene end was trimmed by 8 bases and the J gene end by 1 base; junction bases not matched to a gene: 3. CDR3 in DNA: TGCGCCAGCGGAGGACTAGCGGGCACAGATACGCAGTATTTT. Its protein product is CASGGLAGTDTQYF.

The chain recombines TRBV6-2 or TRBV6-3 with TRBJ2-3; possible D gene TRBD2, 6 bases. Trimming took off 6 bases at V and 1 base at J, with 20 bases between the two ends. Germline V gives CDR1 MNHEY, CDR2 SVGEGT. The CDR3 length is 17 residues. This CDR3 is CASRVIWRGAGTDTQYF. CDR3 DNA: TGTGCCAGCAGAGTAATCTGGCGGGGAGCGGGCACAGATACGCAGTATTTT.

This clonotype showed up just a few times. This chain joins TRBV9 and TRBJ1-6; D is perhaps TRBD1 (5 bases). V dropped 0 bases and J dropped 4 bases, with 8 bases sitting between them. The germline V gene has CDR1 SGDLS and CDR2 YYNGEE. The CDR3 spans 15 residues. CDR3 DNA sequence: TGTGCCAGCAGCGTAGCCGGGGCTTATAATTCACCCCTCCACTTT. Translation: CASSVAGAYNSPLHF.

V is TRBV12-3 or TRBV12-4 and J is TRBJ2-1; 7 bases are shared with TRBD1. This CDR3 spans 14 amino acids. V trimming: 7 bases; J trimming: 5 bases; junction bases outside the gene matches: 8. The DNA for the CDR3 is TGTGCCAGCAACCCTTGGGACAGTCACAATGAGCAGTTCTTC. Translating gives CASNPWDSHNEQFF.

The chain is built from TRBV5-1 and TRBJ1-6; D is uncertain. Germline V lookup: CDR1 SGHRS, CDR2 YFSETQ. Trimming stripped 3 bases from V and 9 bases from J, with 10 bases between. This CDR3 contains 13 residues. CDR3 sequence (DNA): TGCGCCAGCAGCTGGTCTTGGCGTTCACCCCTCCACTTT. Translated: CASSWSWRSPLHF.

This clonotype was seen repeatedly, ten times or more. This chain links TRBV5-1 with TRBJ2-1, with 8 bases matching TRBD2. CDR3 length: 13 residues. CDR1 is SGHRS and CDR2 is YFSETQ in the germline V gene. Trimming at V came to 3 bases and at J to 6 bases, leaving 2 bases not matched to a gene. CDR3 sequence (DNA): TGCGCCAGCAGCTGGACTAGCAGCAATGAGCAGTTCTTC. This codes for CASSWTSSNEQFF.

The chain is built from TRBV5-1 and TRBJ1-2; TRBD1 might be the D (6 bases). The CDR3 contains 15 residues. The V end was cut by 1 base, the J end by 7 bases, with 17 bases between. Germline CDR1 is SGHRS and CDR2 is YFSETQ. Here the CDR3 reads CASSLTVAGEPGYTF. CDR3 sequence (DNA): TGCGCCAGCAGCTTGACAGTCGCAGGGGAGCCTGGCTACACCTTC.

There are many counts of this clonotype. This sequence joins TRBV7-6 and TRBJ2-7; D remains ambiguous. CDR3 length: 13 residues. From germline, CDR1 is SGHVS and CDR2 FNYEAQ. Trimming took 1 base from V and 5 from J, leaving 9 bases between them. CDR3 loop: CASSLEGWNEQYF. In DNA form, the CDR3 reads TGTGCCAGCAGCTTAGAGGGCTGGAACGAGCAGTACTTC.

This clonotype has at least ten counts. The chain uses TRBV15 and TRBJ2-7, with D hard to call. Germline V gives CDR1 LNHNV, CDR2 YYDKDF (reference sequence). The CDR3 has 15 residues. Trimming removed 0 bases from V and 4 bases from J, with 13 bases in between. The CDR3 loop is CATSRDRSSAYEQYV. CDR3 nucleotides: TGTGCCACCAGCAGAGATCGGTCCAGCGCTTACGAGCAGTACGTC.

This rearrangement joins TRBV12-3 or TRBV12-4 to TRBJ2-5; the D gene is possibly TRBD2 (5 bases). The CDR3 has 14 amino acids. Trimming pared 3 bases from V and 4 bases from J, leaving 12 bases between. CDR3 protein: CASSFGNPRETQYF. CDR3 in DNA: TGTGCCAGCAGTTTCGGGAACCCCAGAGAGACCCAGTACTTC.

The chain has TRBV4-1 and TRBJ2-7, with D possibly called TRBD1 or TRBD2 (5 bases each). This CDR3 has 16 amino acids. CDR1 and CDR2 from the germline V gene are MGHRA and YSYEKL. V lost 0 bases, J lost 5 bases, and 17 bases lay in between. CDR3 loop: CASSQDPGQVAHEQYV. The CDR3 nucleotides are TGCGCCAGCAGCCAAGATCCGGGGCAGGTTGCTCACGAGCAGTACGTC.

This chain joins TRBV2 and TRBJ2-5; 9 bases are a match to TRBD1. V shed 5 bases, J shed 5 bases, and the junction held 6 bases outside the gene matches. The CDR3 spans 14 residues. Looked up from germline, CDR1 is SNHLY and CDR2 is FYNNEI. The CDR3 coding sequence is TGTGCCAGCAGTCTCCAGACAGGGGGGGAGACCCAGTACTTC. Protein: CASSLQTGGETQYF.

This clonotype was observed a few times. This chain connects TRBV6-2 or TRBV6-3 to TRBJ2-5, with D unclear. V was pared by 4 bases and J by 5 bases, with 17 bases between. CDR1 and CDR2 from the germline V gene are MNHEY and SVGEGT. There are 15 residues in the CDR3. The CDR3 sequence is CASSSHRPVRETQYF. For the CDR3, the DNA is TGTGCCAGCAGTTCTCACCGCCCGGTCAGGGAGACCCAGTACTTC.

The chain couples TRBV12-3 or TRBV12-4 to TRBJ1-2; 9 bases map to TRBD1. Trimming at V came to 6 bases and at J to 8 bases, leaving 13 bases not matched to a gene. The CDR3 contains 15 residues. The CDR3 region has the DNA TGTGCCAGCAGCAAGGAACGGACAGGGGTCGGCGGCTACACCTTC. Protein: CASSKERTGVGGYTF.

This clonotype was counted a few times. The V and J genes are TRBV4-1 and TRBJ2-4; D is perhaps TRBD1 or TRBD2 (6 bases each). The V and J ends lost 1 base and 7 bases respectively, with 20 bases between them. The CDR3 is 17 amino acids. Germline loops: CDR1 MGHRA, CDR2 YSYEKL. The CDR3 DNA reads TGCGCCAGCAGCCAAGTGCGGGACACCAAATCATGGAACATTCAGTACTTC. Its protein product is CASSQVRDTKSWNIQYF.

The V call is TRBV9, the J call TRBJ1-6; D is ambiguous. This CDR3 region has 15 residues. Germline-derived CDR1 and CDR2 are SGDLS and YYNGEE. V lost 4 bases, J lost 10 bases, and 18 bases lay in between. CDR3 DNA: TGTGCCAGCAGCCCGATGTCCCAAGGAGGATCACCCCTCCACTTT. This translates into CASSPMSQGGSPLHF.

This chain uses TRBV5-1 with TRBJ1-2; 10 bases match TRBD1. Losses at the gene ends were 4 bases for V and 3 bases for J; bases not matched to a gene: 3. CDR1 SGHRS and CDR2 YFSETQ come from the germline V gene. The CDR3 runs 14 residues. The CDR3 nucleotides are TGCGCCAGCAGCGAGGGGACAGGGGACTATGGCTACACCTTC. Translation gives CASSEGTGDYGYTF.

In its sample, this clonotype was seen a few times. V usage is TRBV28 and J usage is TRBJ1-2; TRBD1 aligns across 8 bases. Trimming took 7 bases from V and 3 from J; bases not matched to a gene: 10. The CDR3 extends over 15 amino acids. CDR1 is MDHEN, CDR2 SYDVKM, per germline. The CDR3 sequence: CASTPGATGDYGYTF. The CDR3 DNA reads TGTGCCAGCACCCCCGGGGCGACAGGGGACTATGGCTACACCTTC.

The chain is built from TRBV9 and TRBJ1-1, with unresolved D. The V and J ends lost 2 bases and 3 bases respectively, with 8 bases between them. This CDR3 has 13 amino acids. Germline V gives CDR1 SGDLS, CDR2 YYNGEE. CDR3 coding DNA: TGTGCCAGCAGCGTTACTTACGACACTGAAGCTTTCTTT. It translates to CASSVTYDTEAFF.

The chain carries TRBV13 and TRBJ2-1; 7 nucleotides agree with TRBD2. Germline V gene data show CDR1 as PRHDT and CDR2 as FYEKMQ (reference sequence). The CDR3 has 16 residues. With V trimmed by 5 bases and J by 4 bases, 11 bases remained unmatched. CDR3 sequence reads: CASSPPAGPDYNEQFF. The CDR3 coding sequence is TGTGCCAGCAGCCCTCCAGCGGGGCCCGATTACAATGAGCAGTTCTTC.

The chain employs TRBV25-1 and TRBJ1-1; D is ambiguous. Trimming removed 0 bases from V and 4 bases from J, with 6 bases in between. The CDR3 spans 13 residues. Germline V gives CDR1 MGHDK, CDR2 SYGVNS. This CDR3 reads CASSEYLGTEAFF. The CDR3 region has the DNA TGTGCCAGCAGTGAATATCTTGGCACTGAAGCTTTCTTT.

V gene TRBV6-2 or TRBV6-3 combines with J gene TRBJ2-7; a weak D match, TRBD1 (6 bases). The CDR3 extends over 13 amino acids. The germline gives CDR1 MNHEY, CDR2 SVGEGT. With 2 bases removed from V and 7 bases from J, the gap between germline ends came to 12 bases. CDR3 nucleotide sequence: TGTGCCAGCAGTTACAGGGGGATTGGTGAGCAGTACTTC. Translating gives CASSYRGIGEQYF.

The CDR3 is CASSWRPSVAADTQYF. The DNA of the CDR3 is TGTGCCAGCAGCTGGAGGCCTAGCGTTGCAGCAGATACGCAGTATTTT. The V and J genes are TRBV7-2 and TRBJ2-3, with D possibly matching TRBD2 (6 bases). Germline CDR1 is SGHTA and CDR2 is FQGNSA. V was shortened by 4 bases and J by 4 bases, with 18 bases between the two germline ends. There are 16 residues in the CDR3. Together with reference TRBV7-2 and TRBJ2-3, the CDR3 gives the full variable domain: GAGVSQSPSNKVTEKGKDVELRCDPISGHTALYWYRQSLGQGLEFLIYFQGNSAPDKSGLPSDRFSAERTGGSVSTLTIQRTQQEDSAVYLCASSWRPSVAADTQYFGPGTRLTVL.

This clonotype turned up a few times. For the CDR3, the DNA is TGTGCCAGCAGCGGAGGACAGATGAACACTGAAGCTTTCTTT. It encodes CASSGGQMNTEAFF. This sequence joins TRBV27 and TRBJ1-1; TRBD1 is a possible D gene (6 bases). V was trimmed by 6 bases and J by 0 bases, leaving 11 bases between them. This CDR3 is 14 amino acids long. Germline V gene lookup returns CDR1 MNHEY and CDR2 SMNVEV (reference sequence).

The J gene is TRBJ2-5, the V gene TRBV18, with a weak D call TRBD1 (5 bases). With 5 bases removed from V and 5 bases from J, the gap between germline ends came to 12 bases. This CDR3 contains 13 residues. Germline V gives CDR1 KGHSH, CDR2 LQKENI. CDR3 amino acids: CASSDRRSETQYF. The CDR3, as DNA: TGTGCCAGCTCAGACAGAAGATCGGAGACCCAGTACTTC.